This T cell receptor (beta chain) was captured by sequencing in a study of blood T cell repertoires in COVID-19 (dated by TCRdb to 2018 to 2020). The study in broad terms: Samples from collaborators originated in the United States, Italy and Spain and spanned both the acute and convalescent phases of COVID-19. The repertoires were released in a freely available public database meant as a resource for research on the immune response to SARS-CoV-2. The material from the prospective study consisted of cDNA or gDNA derived from T cells, B-cell-depleted T cells, or PBMCs. Samples came from the ongoing ImmuneRACE study (first 160 participants) plus 1,254 subjects from 6 global collaborators. Where available, HLA class I and class II types were obtained from metadata supplied by the sample provider rather than from assay-based typing. Nearly every sample came with metadata listing a de-identified subject ID, COVID-19 status, age in years and sex. Subjects who had been exposed to COVID-19, were actively infected with it, or had recovered from it provided the deeply sampled blood TCRbeta repertoires that made up the dataset.

As for this clone: Its antigen remains unidentified. Base qualities are not provided; no much larger clone lies one nucleotide away.

Whole blood was collected in K2EDTA tubes by collaborating institutions according to the institutions' own protocols. For TCRbeta analysis, collaborators shipped samples as frozen whole blood, isolated PBMCs, or DNA extracted from either of those sample types. TCRbeta CDR3 regions were amplified from genomic DNA using the immunoSEQ Assay, a bias-controlled multiplex PCR. The published analysis was carried out like this. The number of nucleated cells in each sample was estimated from the amplification of reference gene primers within the assay. To quantify the absolute abundance of each unique TCRbeta CDR3 rearrangement, sequence reads were collapsed and filtered. For each sample, productive Simpson clonality was calculated as the square root of Simpson's diversity index across productive rearrangements. Imported from immuneACCESS, the table was reduced by TCRdb to in-frame sequences with V and J called. These copies leave out some clones; in studies compared against another copy, an unresolved V gene accounts for under half, and the cause of the remainder is not known. V, J and clone size derive from that table, while D and trimming were established from the DNA sequence. In all, the sample holds over 250,000 clones, and 85% of those were seen once. Of the sample, roughly 13% is held by the ten largest clones.

Including the terminal cysteine and phenylalanine, the CDR3 comprises 12 residues. The only DNA kept is the CDR3, 36 bases in frame from the first base. Trimming takes 5 bases from V and 8 bases from J, and the germline ends sit 10 bases apart. The investigation overall reported the following: Clinical and demographic metadata were provided uncurated, with the amount varying by source and participant.

This sequence uses TRBV12-3 or TRBV12-4 and TRBJ2-4; the best D guess is TRBD1, with 6 bases matching. Sequencing was carried out using peripheral blood. The receptor was isolated from a human donor in a cohort sampled during active COVID-19. The CDR3 has the sequence CASSPQGYIQYF. The nucleotide sequence reads TGTGCCAGCAGTCCACAGGGTTACATTCAGTACTTC.